One sample yielded the 29 T cell receptor beta chains listed below, sequenced in a study of blood T cell repertoires in COVID-19 (dated by TCRdb to 2020 to 2021). To prepare the library, the immunoSEQ multiplex PCR assay was applied. TCRdb mirrors the immuneACCESS table, restricted to in-frame sequences. Some clones are absent from its copies; in checked studies, under half trace to an unresolved V gene, and the reason for the others is unknown. Counted in this sample were more than 200,000 clones; less than 90% of them appeared once. About 11% of the sample belongs to the ten largest clones. Sequencing used peripheral blood. These receptor sequences come from a woman older than 75 with COVID-19, enrolled during active disease.

This clone was seen only once. This chain's CDR3 is CASRTGNEQYV. The CDR3 DNA reads TGTGCCAGCAGGACAGGCAACGAGCAGTACGTC. The V and J genes are TRBV6-4 and TRBJ2-7; D possibly corresponds to TRBD1 (6 bases). V was cut by 6 bases and J by 5 bases, with 8 bases left in between. There are 11 residues in the CDR3. Germline loops: CDR1 MRHNA, CDR2 SNTAGT.

This clone was seen a few times. V usage is TRBV3-1 (or the pseudogene TRBV3-2) and J usage is TRBJ1-4, with D unresolved. Germline CDR1 LGHDT, CDR2 YNNKEL (reference sequence). V gave up 8 bases and J gave up 7 bases, with 8 bases separating them. The CDR3 has 11 residues. The DNA for the CDR3 is TGTGCCAGCGGGCAGCCTGAAAAACTGTTTTTT. It yields the protein CASGQPEKLFF.

The chain employs TRBV28 and TRBJ1-5; possibly TRBD1 for D (5 bases). V was cut by 4 bases and J by 4 bases, with 14 bases left in between. This CDR3 contains 15 residues. CDR1 is MDHEN, CDR2 SYDVKM, per germline. The CDR3 bases are TGTGCCAGCAGTTCCATAAGCCCAGGGAATCAGCCCCAGCATTTT. This translates into CASSSISPGNQPQHF.

The chain employs TRBV5-5 and TRBJ2-5; 8 bases fit TRBD2. V was clipped by 5 bases and J by 2 bases; unmatched bases: 5. CDR3 size: 14 residues. Per the germline V gene, CDR1 is SGHKS and CDR2 is YYEKEE (reference sequence). CDR3 amino acids: CASRVAGRQETQYF. DNA of the CDR3: TGTGCCAGCAGGGTAGCGGGGAGGCAAGAGACCCAGTACTTC.

J is TRBJ2-2 and V is TRBV5-6, with 7 bases identical to TRBD2. Trimming cost V 3 bases and J 5 bases; bases outside gene matches: 4. The V gene's germline CDR1 is SGHDT and CDR2 YYEEEE. The CDR3 loop spans 14 amino acids. CDR3 residues: CASSSLGGTGELFF. The CDR3 DNA reads as TGTGCCAGCAGCTCCCTCGGGGGGACCGGGGAGCTGTTTTTT.

The chain has TRBV27 and TRBJ2-5; 12 nucleotides align to TRBD2. From germline, CDR1 is MNHEY and CDR2 SMNVEV (reference sequence). This CDR3 spans 17 amino acids. Trimming removed 6 bases from V and 4 bases from J; junction bases left unmatched: 12. CDR3 nucleotides: TGTGCCAGCAGGGAGACCCGGACTAGCGGGGCCAGAGAGACCCAGTACTTC. Amino acid sequence: CASRETRTSGARETQYF.

The chain links TRBV3-1 (or the pseudogene TRBV3-2) to TRBJ1-2; D is unclear. The length of the CDR3 is 14 residues. Germline CDR1 and CDR2: LGHDT and YNNKEL (reference sequence). V was clipped by 4 bases and J by 7 bases, with 16 bases between them. CDR3 nucleotide sequence: TGTGCCAGCAGCCTCAACGATCCGCGGTCTGGCTACACCTTC. It specifies CASSLNDPRSGYTF.

The chain recombines TRBV24-1 with TRBJ2-2, with TRBD1 as a possible D gene (6 bases). Per the germline V gene, CDR1 is KGHDR and CDR2 is SFDVKD. The CDR3 spans 14 residues. Trimming cost V 9 bases and J 1 base, with 11 bases left between them. CDR3 nucleotides: TGTGCCACCCAACCGGGACAGAACACCGGGGAGCTGTTTTTT. It encodes CATQPGQNTGELFF.

The chain employs TRBV29-1 and TRBJ2-1; tentatively, D is TRBD2 (5 bases). With 2 bases removed from V and 1 base from J, the gap between germline ends came to 9 bases. This CDR3 region has 14 residues. The germline gives CDR1 SQVTM, CDR2 ANQGSEA. The CDR3 DNA reads as TGCAGCGTTGAAAGTCGGGGTTCCTACAATGAGCAGTTCTTC. This encodes CSVESRGSYNEQFF.

This chain uses TRBV28 with TRBJ1-6; TRBD1 matches 8 bases. The CDR3 extends over 15 amino acids. V trimming: 6 bases; J trimming: 3 bases; junction bases outside the gene matches: 4. CDR1 and CDR2 from the germline V gene are MDHEN and SYDVKM. In DNA, the CDR3 is TGTGCCAGCAGCACACAGGGGGTCTATAATTCACCCCTCCACTTT. This translates into CASSTQGVYNSPLHF.

The V and J genes are TRBV19 and TRBJ1-2, with TRBD1 matching over 9 bases. The CDR3 loop spans 15 amino acids. J gave up 8 bases and V 3 bases, and 10 bases lay outside the gene matches. From germline, CDR1 is LNHDA and CDR2 SQIVND (reference sequence). The CDR3 reads CASSMQTGGDEGYTF. CDR3 in DNA: TGTGCCAGTAGTATGCAAACAGGGGGCGACGAGGGCTACACCTTC.

This chain uses TRBV7-2 with TRBJ1-1; TRBD1 matches 7 bases. This CDR3 is built from 13 residues. The junction had 11 bases not matched to a gene; V was cut back by 5 bases and J by 11 bases. Germline CDR1 reads SGHTA; CDR2 reads FQGNSA. CDR3 sequence reads: CASSNEGARWAFF. The CDR3 bases are TGTGCCAGCAGCAACGAGGGGGCTAGGTGGGCTTTCTTT.

This clone was seen a few times. The chain combines TRBV6-5 with TRBJ1-1; TRBD1 matches at 8 bases. Germline CDR1 is MNHEY and CDR2 is SVGAGI. J was trimmed by 8 bases and V by 5 bases; bases with no gene match: 4. The CDR3 totals 12 residues. The CDR3 nucleotides read TGTGCCAGCAGTCCGGCAGGGGGCGAAGCTTTCTTT. It translates to CASSPAGGEAFF.

The J gene is TRBJ2-5, the V gene TRBV5-8; 8 bases match TRBD2. V gave up 0 bases and J gave up 0 bases; unmatched junction bases: 7. The CDR3 loop spans 17 amino acids. Germline V lookup: CDR1 SGHTS, CDR2 YDEGEE. CDR3 DNA sequence: TGTGCCAGCAGCTTGGAAACCCTAGCGGGTCACCAAGAGACCCAGTACTTC. Translation gives CASSLETLAGHQETQYF.

The count of this clone is one. J is TRBJ1-1 and V is TRBV5-5; TRBD1 is a possible D gene (5 bases). Germline loops: CDR1 SGHKS, CDR2 YYEKEE (reference sequence). CDR3 size: 14 residues. Between the trimmed V and J ends, which lost 6 bases and 1 base, there was a span of 13 bases. This chain's CDR3 is CASISMGGNTEAFF. The CDR3 DNA is TGTGCCAGCATTTCCATGGGGGGGAACACTGAAGCTTTCTTT.

V and J are TRBV5-1 and TRBJ2-6; TRBD1 matches at 10 bases. Per the germline V gene, CDR1 is SGHRS and CDR2 is YFSETQ. V shed 7 bases and J 4 bases; nucleotides not matched to a gene: 8. The CDR3 length is 16 residues. The CDR3 region has the DNA TGCGCCAGCGGGCTGGGACAGGGGACGGGGGCCAACGTCCTGACTTTC. It is translated as CASGLGQGTGANVLTF.

DNA for the CDR3: TGTGCCAGCAGTTACTCAGTCGGGAGTAGCACTGAAGCTTTCTTT. Translated: CASSYSVGSSTEAFF. V gene TRBV6-5 combines with J gene TRBJ1-1; the D is unclear. Between the trimmed V and J ends, which lost 0 bases and 4 bases, there was a span of 12 bases. The CDR3 has 15 amino acids. The germline gives CDR1 MNHEY, CDR2 SVGAGI.

The V gene is TRBV28, the J gene TRBJ1-1; D is unresolved. The CDR3 is 12 amino acids. Germline V gives CDR1 MDHEN, CDR2 SYDVKM. Trimming pared 2 bases from V and 5 bases from J, leaving 6 bases between. CDR3 region: CASSLAVTEAFF. Written as DNA, the CDR3 is TGTGCCAGCAGTTTAGCGGTTACTGAAGCTTTCTTT. Full variable domain (outside the CDR3, taken from reference TRBV28 and TRBJ1-1): DVKVTQSSRYLVKRTGEKVFLECVQDMDHENMFWYRQDPGLGLRLIYFSYDVKMKEKGDIPEGYSVSREKKERFSLILESASTNQTSMYLCASSLAVTEAFFGQGTRLTVV.

The chain has TRBV11-2 and TRBJ2-2; a possible D gene is TRBD1 (6 bases). Germline CDR1 reads SGHAT; CDR2 reads FQNNGV. The CDR3 consists of 16 residues. Trimming cost V 4 bases and J 2 bases, with 14 bases left between them. The CDR3: CASSSRDTRNTGELFF. CDR3 DNA: TGTGCCAGCAGCTCCCGGGACACCAGAAACACCGGGGAGCTGTTTTTT.

The sample holds one count of this clone. The chain has TRBV28 and TRBJ1-2; maybe TRBD1 (5 bases). V shed 6 bases and J shed 5 bases, with 10 bases lying between them. The germline CDR1 and CDR2 sequences are MDHEN and SYDVKM. This CDR3 spans 12 amino acids. For the CDR3, the DNA is TGTGCCAGCAGAAGGGGTAGTTATGGCTACACCTTC. Residues: CASRRGSYGYTF.

This clone was seen once. The rearrangement uses TRBV5-3 and TRBJ2-7, with D possibly being TRBD2 (6 bases). TRBV5-3 is recorded as an ORF, its role being uncertain. Trimming shortened V by 4 bases and J by 5 bases, and 19 bases separated the two germline ends. The CDR3 spans 15 residues. The CDR3 reads CARSPRDSGEDEQYV. The CDR3 DNA is TGTGCCAGAAGCCCCCGGGATAGCGGAGAGGACGAGCAGTACGTC.

The chain uses TRBV6-5 and TRBJ1-1, with D tentatively TRBD1 (6 bases). The length of the CDR3 is 16 residues. Between the trimmed V and J ends, which lost 4 bases and 2 bases, there was a span of 17 bases. Germline V lookup: CDR1 MNHEY, CDR2 SVGAGI. Written as DNA, the CDR3 is TGTGCCAGCAGTTGGACAGTCGGTATCCCTAACACTGAAGCTTTCTTT. Translation gives CASSWTVGIPNTEAFF.

The chain employs TRBV5-4 and TRBJ2-5; the match to TRBD2 covers 9 bases. V lost 2 bases, J lost 3 bases, and 5 bases stayed unmatched. CDR3 length equals 15 residues. Germline CDR1 reads SGHNT; CDR2 reads YYREEE (reference sequence). CDR3 sequence: CASSFPAGGEETQYF. CDR3 nucleotides: TGTGCCAGCAGCTTTCCAGCGGGGGGAGAAGAGACCCAGTACTTC.

The J gene is TRBJ2-3, the V gene TRBV4-2; 12 bases match TRBD2. The CDR3 length is 18 residues. CDR1 LGHNA and CDR2 YNFKEQ come from the germline V gene. J gave up 2 bases and V 1 base, and 7 bases lay outside the gene matches. CDR3 loop: CASSQASGGAVITDTQYF. The CDR3 region has the DNA TGTGCCAGCAGCCAAGCTAGCGGGGGGGCAGTCATCACAGATACGCAGTATTTT.

In this sample, this clone turned up once. The chain couples TRBV6-1 to TRBJ1-5; D gene ambiguous. CDR1 is MNHNS and CDR2 is SASEGT in the germline V gene. The CDR3 totals 14 residues. Trimming removed 2 bases at V and 6 bases at J, with 11 bases between. The CDR3 reads CASSELGVGQPQHF. For the CDR3, the DNA is TGTGCCAGCAGTGAACTCGGGGTAGGTCAGCCCCAGCATTTT.

The chain joins TRBV3-1 (or the pseudogene TRBV3-2) to TRBJ2-5; the match to TRBD1 covers 9 bases. This CDR3 comprises 16 residues. Germline V gene data show CDR1 as LGHDT and CDR2 as YNNKEL (reference sequence). With 0 bases clipped from V and 2 bases from J, the junction kept 4 bases outside the gene matches. CDR3 DNA: TGTGCCAGCAGCCAAGATTGGGGGACAGGGCAAGAGACCCAGTACTTC. The encoded protein is CASSQDWGTGQETQYF.

The chain combines TRBV6-5 with TRBJ1-6, with 7 bases fitting TRBD1. Looked up from germline, CDR1 is MNHEY and CDR2 is SVGAGI. Trimming cost V 8 bases and J 6 bases; bases outside gene matches: 10. The CDR3 is made up of 15 amino acids. The CDR3 nucleotides read TGTGCCAGCTTACCAAAGGGACAGAGTAATTCACCCCTCCACTTT. Translating it yields CASLPKGQSNSPLHF.

The chain combines TRBV10-3 with TRBJ2-3; 12 bases align to TRBD2. The V gene's germline CDR1 is ENHRY and CDR2 SYGVKD. V shed 4 bases and J 5 bases; nucleotides not matched to a gene: 4. The CDR3 loop spans 15 amino acids. CDR3 sequence: CAISGTSGAGDTQYF. For the CDR3, the DNA is TGTGCCATCAGTGGGACTAGCGGGGCAGGAGATACGCAGTATTTT.

The J gene is TRBJ2-7, the V gene TRBV7-9; TRBD1 matches at 9 bases. This CDR3 contains 14 residues. Trimming took 11 bases from V and 5 from J; bases not matched to a gene: 13. Germline V gene data show CDR1 as SEHNR and CDR2 as FQNEAQ (reference sequence). The CDR3 is CADQLLQGANEQYF. Here the CDR3 DNA reads TGTGCCGACCAGTTACTACAGGGGGCGAACGAGCAGTACTTC.